This TCR beta chain was profiled in a study of blood T cell repertoires in COVID-19. As for the study in general: COVID-19 samples from acute and convalescent phases originated in the United States, Italy and Spain. T cells, B-cell-depleted T cells, or PBMCs provided the cDNA or gDNA that served as material.

Per the original data handling: Researchers report that nucleated cell counts were estimated from reference gene primer amplification. Sequencing was performed with immunoSEQ multiplex PCR; in TCRdb, only in-frame clones are kept and a portion is missing. Clone size and V and J calls were adopted from that table, with D and trimming inferred from the DNA. The sample lists approximately 300,000 clones; 80% to 90% were seen once. The V and J ends lost 5 bases and 4 bases respectively, with 5 bases between them. This CDR3 has 12 amino acids. This rearrangement joins TRBV12-3 or TRBV12-4 to TRBJ1-4; D not resolved. This clonotype was obtained from a young man who had recovered from COVID-19. Material: peripheral blood. The CDR3 protein is CASSRHNEKLFF. For the CDR3, the DNA is TGTGCCAGCAGTCGACATAATGAAAAACTGTTTTTT.